This T cell receptor beta chain was sequenced for a study of OX40 agonist ivuxolimab in advanced cancers. Across the whole study: Those treated in dose escalation had hepatocellular carcinoma, melanoma, renal cell cancer or head and neck cancer.

It was autoimmune disease history or systemic immunosuppression that excluded patients. Points from the study as a whole: There was clonal expansion of CD4+ and CD8+ blood T cells by week 6 at 0.1 to 3.0 mg/kg.

The data were produced by immunoSEQ multiplex PCR, yet TCRdb's version contains in-frame clones alone and is incomplete. The sample lists tens of thousands of clones, roughly 85% occurring once. Turning to this clone: Its antigen is still unknown.

The V gene's germline CDR1 is MDHEN and CDR2 SYDVKM. Deletions cut 10 bases from V and 0 bases from J, with 18 bases between. The CDR3 runs 15 residues. The material sequenced was CD4+ or CD8+ T cells sorted from blood, taken in a trial of the OX40 agonist ivuxolimab. The chain joins TRBV28 to TRBJ1-2; no definite D call. This TCR was recovered from an adult with an advanced solid tumor such as melanoma, head and neck, liver or kidney cancer. The CDR3 is CATNQRRITNYGYTF. In DNA form, the CDR3 reads TGTGCCACCAACCAACGCAGGATTACTAACTATGGCTACACCTTC.